The 27 T cell receptor beta chains in this list originate from one sample, sequenced in a study of Tregs in tolerant kidney transplant recipients. Clones were sequenced by immunoSEQ multiplex PCR, and TCRdb holds only the in-frame ones, with some missing. Of over 55,000 clones listed, 80% to 90% were seen once; the top ten hold around 5.5%. Input material: CD4+ T cells from blood. These receptors were obtained from a human donor in good health.

V is TRBV7-2 and J is TRBJ2-1, with 8 bases aligning to TRBD2. The CDR3 has 13 residues. The ends lost 7 bases at V and 6 bases at J; junction bases unmatched: 5. The germline V gene has CDR1 SGHTA and CDR2 FQGNSA. The CDR3: CASNPGTSNEQFF. DNA of the CDR3: TGTGCCAGCAACCCCGGGACTAGCAATGAGCAGTTCTTC.

The chain links TRBV29-1 to TRBJ2-1, with D possibly TRBD2 on 5 matching bases. Per germline, CDR1 SQVTM and CDR2 ANQGSEA. The CDR3 runs to 14 residues. V shed 4 bases and J shed 4 bases, with 14 bases lying between them. CDR3 coding DNA: TGCAGCGTTGGTCGGGGAGAAGGGTACAATGAGCAGTTCTTC. Protein: CSVGRGEGYNEQFF.

The chain carries TRBV27 and TRBJ1-5; a possible D gene is TRBD1 (6 bases). Between the trimmed V and J ends, which lost 0 bases and 2 bases, there was a span of 14 bases. The CDR3 contains 17 residues. Germline assignment: CDR1 MNHEY and CDR2 SMNVEV (reference sequence). This chain's CDR3 is CASSLSGAGEGNQPQHF. The CDR3 DNA reads TGTGCCAGCAGTTTATCTGGGGCAGGGGAGGGCAATCAGCCCCAGCATTTT.

V and J are TRBV27 and TRBJ2-7; 9 bases line up with TRBD1. The CDR3 runs to 17 residues. V trimming: 0 bases; J trimming: 1 base; junction bases outside the gene matches: 7. Looked up from germline, CDR1 is MNHEY and CDR2 is SMNVEV (reference sequence). The CDR3 sequence: CASSLSRDRDWSYEQYF. The CDR3 region has the DNA TGTGCCAGCAGTTTATCCCGGGACAGGGACTGGTCCTACGAGCAGTACTTC.

This clone was observed once. The J gene is TRBJ1-5, the V gene TRBV7-8, with no clear D. The germline V gene has CDR1 SGHVS and CDR2 FQNEAQ. V gave up 1 base and J gave up 0 bases, with 7 bases separating them. The CDR3 length is 15 residues. The CDR3 bases are TGTGCCAGCAGCTTAGACGGGCGTAGCAATCAGCCCCAGCATTTT. This translates into CASSLDGRSNQPQHF.

The chain links TRBV29-1 to TRBJ2-5; unclear D gene. CDR3 length: 13 amino acids. Per germline, CDR1 SQVTM and CDR2 ANQGSEA. Trimming cost V 3 bases and J 4 bases, with 12 bases left between them. The CDR3: CSVELVRRETQYF. In nucleotides, the CDR3 is TGCAGCGTTGAGCTGGTGAGGCGAGAGACCCAGTACTTC.

The rearrangement uses TRBV11-2 and TRBJ2-2; D gene unclear. Per the germline V gene, CDR1 is SGHAT and CDR2 is FQNNGV. Trimming stripped 0 bases from V and 4 bases from J, with 12 bases between. The CDR3 is 16 amino acids. The CDR3 DNA reads TGTGCCAGCAGCTTAGATCGTTGGACCACCACCGGGGAGCTGTTTTTT. Translated: CASSLDRWTTTGELFF.

The chain joins TRBV9 to TRBJ2-3; 9 bases are shared with TRBD1. CDR3 length: 15 residues. Trimming cost V 3 bases and J 6 bases; bases outside gene matches: 8. CDR1 SGDLS and CDR2 YYNGEE come from the germline V gene. This chain's CDR3 is CASSEGTGRWDTQYF. For the CDR3, the DNA is TGTGCCAGCAGCGAGGGGACAGGGAGGTGGGATACGCAGTATTTT.

The chain is built from TRBV5-1 and TRBJ2-1, with TRBD1 as a possible D gene (7 bases). Per germline, CDR1 SGHRS and CDR2 YFSETQ. V gave up 5 bases and J gave up 5 bases, with 17 bases separating them. The CDR3 runs 15 residues. CDR3 sequence reads: CASRRDSTGDNEQFF. CDR3 sequence (DNA): TGCGCCAGCAGGCGGGATTCTACAGGGGACAATGAGCAGTTCTTC.

This clone was seen at least ten times. The chain links TRBV7-2 to TRBJ2-7; D is unresolved. This CDR3 region has 12 residues. The V gene's germline CDR1 is SGHTA and CDR2 FQGNSA. With 4 bases removed from V and 0 bases from J, the gap between germline ends came to 4 bases. The CDR3 here is CASSSLSYEQYF. The CDR3 coding sequence is TGTGCCAGCAGCTCTCTCTCCTACGAGCAGTACTTC. The variable domain in full, with the rest retrieved from reference TRBV7-2 and TRBJ2-7, is GAGVSQSPSNKVTEKGKDVELRCDPISGHTALYWYRQSLGQGLEFLIYFQGNSAPDKSGLPSDRFSAERTGGSVSTLTIQRTQQEDSAVYLCASSSLSYEQYFGPGTRLTVT.

The chain carries TRBV9 and TRBJ1-5; 7 nucleotides agree with TRBD1. Germline CDR1 is SGDLS and CDR2 is YYNGEE. This CDR3 has 15 residues. The V gene end was trimmed by 4 bases and the J gene end by 5 bases; junction bases not matched to a gene: 9. The CDR3 loop reads CASSPRDSLDQPQHF. CDR3 nucleotides: TGTGCCAGCAGCCCTCGGGACAGTTTGGATCAGCCCCAGCATTTT.

The rearrangement uses TRBV29-1 and TRBJ1-3; D is unresolved. The V gene's germline CDR1 is SQVTM and CDR2 ANQGSEA. V shed 2 bases and J shed 0 bases, with 5 bases lying between them. There are 13 residues in the CDR3. CDR3 protein: CSVESRSGNTIYF. The CDR3, as DNA: TGCAGCGTTGAAAGCCGCTCTGGAAACACCATATATTTT.

This clone has a single count. J is TRBJ1-4 and V is TRBV19; 10 bases map to TRBD1. This CDR3 spans 18 amino acids. V shed 6 bases, J shed 0 bases, and the junction held 10 bases outside the gene matches. CDR1 and CDR2 (germline): LNHDA, SQIVND (reference sequence). CDR3 nucleotide sequence: TGTGCCAGTAGCTTGACAGGGGGCCGTCAAGCAACTAATGAAAAACTGTTTTTT. It specifies CASSLTGGRQATNEKLFF.

As regards this clone: Other nucleotide sequences in the sample specify the same CDR3. The rearrangement joins TRBV5-1 to TRBJ2-5; a weak D match, TRBD2 (7 bases). CDR1 is SGHRS and CDR2 is YFSETQ in the germline V gene. The CDR3 covers 16 residues. The V end lost 4 bases, the J end lost 5 bases, and 21 bases lay between the germline ends. DNA for the CDR3: TGCGCCAGCAGCACGGGGGCTAGCGGACCCGGGGAGACCCAGTACTTC. Protein sequence: CASSTGASGPGETQYF.

V is TRBV5-6 and J is TRBJ1-5, with D unresolved. The germline V gene has CDR1 SGHDT and CDR2 YYEEEE. The length of the CDR3 is 16 residues. V was shortened by 1 base and J by 0 bases, with 11 bases between the two germline ends. CDR3 nucleotides: TGTGCCAGCAGCTTGTCAGGTCGATATAGCAATCAGCCCCAGCATTTT. It codes for CASSLSGRYSNQPQHF.

This clone has only one observation. J is TRBJ2-1 and V is TRBV9; D is unclear. Deletions cut 0 bases from V and 0 bases from J, with 7 bases between. This CDR3 has 15 residues. From germline, CDR1 is SGDLS and CDR2 YYNGEE. CDR3 DNA: TGTGCCAGCAGCGTAGCCCCGAGCTCCTACAATGAGCAGTTCTTC. This sequence encodes CASSVAPSSYNEQFF.

This chain uses TRBV2 with TRBJ1-2; D remains unclear. Germline V gene data show CDR1 as SNHLY and CDR2 as FYNNEI. V gave up 3 bases and J gave up 5 bases, with 13 bases separating them. This CDR3 is built from 14 residues. In DNA, the CDR3 is TGTGCCAGCAGTGACGAGGCTGGGGTTTATGGCTACACCTTC. This sequence encodes CASSDEAGVYGYTF.

The gene calls are TRBV7-6 and TRBJ2-2; 9 positions agree with TRBD1. V lost 5 bases and J lost 6; bases outside the gene matches: 4. The CDR3 covers 14 residues. Germline V CDR1 and CDR2: SGHVS, FNYEAQ. CDR3 nucleotides: TGTGCCAGCAGCCGTGACAGGGGGGCCGGGGAGCTGTTTTTT. It codes for CASSRDRGAGELFF.

V usage is TRBV20-1 and J usage is TRBJ1-1; D is unclear. The germline gives CDR1 DFQATT, CDR2 SNEGSKA (reference sequence). Trimming stripped 0 bases from V and 8 bases from J, with 1 base between. CDR3 length equals 9 residues. In DNA form, the CDR3 reads TGCAGTGCTAGAGAAGAAGCTTTCTTT. This encodes CSAREEAFF.

J is TRBJ2-7 and V is TRBV4-1; the match to TRBD2 covers 12 bases. The germline V gene encodes CDR1 MGHRA and CDR2 YSYEKL. The CDR3 is 15 residues long. The junction had 5 bases not matched to a gene; V was cut back by 4 bases and J by 4 bases. The CDR3 sequence is CASSPGLAGGYEQYF. The CDR3 DNA is TGCGCCAGCAGCCCGGGACTAGCGGGCGGTTACGAGCAGTACTTC.

J is TRBJ2-6 and V is TRBV5-1; D is unclear. V was trimmed by 1 base and J by 0 bases, leaving 8 bases between them. The CDR3 runs to 16 residues. CDR1 is SGHRS, CDR2 YFSETQ, per germline. The CDR3 nucleotides read TGCGCCAGCAGCTTGCCAGGATCCTCTGGGGCCAACGTCCTGACTTTC. It specifies CASSLPGSSGANVLTF.

This clone showed up just once. The chain employs TRBV10-3 and TRBJ2-1, with D perhaps being TRBD1 or TRBD2 (5 bases each). Trimming removed 0 bases at V and 8 bases at J, with 14 bases between. CDR1 and CDR2 (germline): ENHRY, SYGVKD. The CDR3 length is 15 residues. Here the CDR3 DNA reads TGTGCCATCAGTGAGTCCGGGACCCTTAGGCATGAGCAGTTCTTC. This encodes CAISESGTLRHEQFF.

The chain carries TRBV19 and TRBJ2-1; no firm D call. Per the germline V gene, CDR1 is LNHDA and CDR2 is SQIVND (reference sequence). This CDR3 region has 15 residues. Trimming removed 0 bases from V and 5 bases from J, with 11 bases in between. The CDR3 loop reads CASSIDRTSHNEQFF. The CDR3 DNA reads as TGTGCCAGTAGTATAGATCGTACGAGTCACAATGAGCAGTTCTTC.

This chain connects TRBV7-2 to TRBJ1-1; no reliable D call. Germline values: CDR1 SGHTA, CDR2 FQGNSA. This CDR3 has 13 residues. Trimming took 0 bases from V and 1 from J, leaving 3 bases between them. The CDR3 is CASSLAPNTEAFF. DNA for the CDR3: TGTGCCAGCAGCTTAGCCCCGAACACTGAAGCTTTCTTT.

The rearrangement links TRBV18 to TRBJ2-7; D perhaps matches TRBD1 (6 bases). The CDR3 is 14 amino acids. With 2 bases removed from V and 3 bases from J, the gap between germline ends came to 11 bases. Germline values: CDR1 KGHSH, CDR2 LQKENI. Written as DNA, the CDR3 is TGTGCCAGCTCACCAGCACCAGGGGTCTACGAGCAGTACTTC. Translated, it gives CASSPAPGVYEQYF.

On this clone itself: At the DNA level, this CDR3 is encoded by other sequences in the same sample as well. The gene calls are TRBV11-3 and TRBJ1-4; D remains unclear. This CDR3 spans 12 amino acids. Germline V gene lookup returns CDR1 SGHNT and CDR2 YENEEA. V dropped 5 bases and J dropped 6 bases, with 7 bases sitting between them. As DNA, the CDR3 is TGTGCCAGCAGCCTCAAGGATGAAAAACTGTTTTTT. It translates to CASSLKDEKLFF.

The chain employs TRBV7-8 and TRBJ1-4; no clear D. This CDR3 spans 11 amino acids. Trimming removed 5 bases at V and 8 bases at J, with 6 bases between. From germline, CDR1 is SGHVS and CDR2 FQNEAQ. The CDR3 region is CASSPGEKLFF. DNA for the CDR3: TGTGCCAGCAGCCCCGGGGAAAAACTGTTTTTT.